One and the same sample provided the 19 T cell receptor beta chains below, sequenced in a study of T cell changes during pregnancy in multiple sclerosis. Data came from immunoSEQ multiplex PCR; TCRdb stores just in-frame clones and leaves some out. The sample shows some 64,000 clones, roughly 90% of them seen only once. The sample here was peripheral blood, taken in the first trimester of pregnancy. All receptors come from a female donor in good health, enrolled as a control in a pregnancy study.

V usage is TRBV28 and J usage is TRBJ2-7; TRBD2 agrees at 7 bases. The CDR3 runs 15 residues. In germline, CDR1 is MDHEN, CDR2 SYDVKM. The V gene end was trimmed by 3 bases and the J gene end by 3 bases; junction bases not matched to a gene: 8. The CDR3 DNA is TGTGCCAGCAGTTTTACGGGACTAACCCTCTACGAGCAGTACTTC. Its translation is CASSFTGLTLYEQYF. Using reference TRBV28 and TRBJ2-7 for the parts outside the CDR3, the full variable domain is DVKVTQSSRYLVKRTGEKVFLECVQDMDHENMFWYRQDPGLGLRLIYFSYDVKMKEKGDIPEGYSVSREKKERFSLILESASTNQTSMYLCASSFTGLTLYEQYFGPGTRLTVT.

The rearrangement links TRBV9 to TRBJ2-7; the match to TRBD2 covers 14 bases. This CDR3 region has 18 residues. V lost 4 bases, J lost 0 bases, and 9 bases stayed unmatched. Germline-derived CDR1 and CDR2 are SGDLS and YYNGEE. CDR3 sequence reads: CASSHSGGTSGSSYEQYF. CDR3 in DNA: TGTGCCAGCAGCCACAGTGGCGGGACTAGCGGGAGCTCCTACGAGCAGTACTTC. The complete variable domain, with remaining parts taken from reference TRBV9 and TRBJ2-7, reads DSGVTQTPKHLITATGQRVTLRCSPRSGDLSVYWYQQSLDQGLQFLIQYYNGEERAKGNILERFSAQQFPDLHSELNLSSLELGDSALYFCASSHSGGTSGSSYEQYFGPGTRLTVT.

The chain couples TRBV5-6 to TRBJ1-1; 9 nucleotides match TRBD1. The CDR3 is 16 residues long. Germline CDR1 and CDR2: SGHDT and YYEEEE. V shed 4 bases, J shed 3 bases, and the junction held 10 bases outside the gene matches. The CDR3: CASSPSGTGRYTEAFF. The CDR3 DNA is TGTGCCAGCAGCCCTTCCGGGACAGGGAGGTACACTGAAGCTTTCTTT.

The chain joins TRBV21-1 to TRBJ1-2; TRBD1 is the table's D call and was not checked against the DNA. TRBV21-1 is an annotated pseudogene. This CDR3 has 19 amino acids. The CDR3 loop reads CASSKARKDRGAINYGYTF. CDR3 DNA: TGTGCCAGCAGCAAAGCCAGAAAGGACAGGGGAGCTATTAACTATGGCTACACCTTC.

The rearrangement joins TRBV9 to TRBJ2-1, with TRBD2 matching over 11 bases. Germline V gene data show CDR1 as SGDLS and CDR2 as YYNGEE. This CDR3 has 19 amino acids. V lost 7 bases to trimming and J lost 3 bases; unmatched junction nucleotides: 18. The CDR3 DNA sequence: TGTGCCAGCCAAACTTCTAGCGGGAGGTTCGGGGACTACTACAATGAGCAGTTCTTC. Protein: CASQTSSGRFGDYYNEQFF.

CDR3 loop: CASSPILGREYEQYF. For the CDR3, the DNA is TGTGCCAGCAGCCCTATTCTCGGGAGAGAGTACGAGCAGTACTTC. This rearrangement joins TRBV7-2 to TRBJ2-7; possibly TRBD2 for D (6 bases). This CDR3 is built from 15 residues. The germline V gene has CDR1 SGHTA and CDR2 FQGNSA. V lost 5 bases, J lost 4 bases, and 18 bases lay in between.

The chain combines TRBV5-4 with TRBJ2-2; D gene uncertain. CDR3 length equals 14 residues. The germline gives CDR1 SGHNT, CDR2 YYREEE (reference sequence). V was shortened by 5 bases and J by 7 bases, with 15 bases between the two germline ends. This chain's CDR3 is CASRSEPEIGELFF. For the CDR3, the DNA is TGTGCCAGCAGGTCGGAGCCTGAGATCGGGGAGCTGTTTTTT.

The J gene is TRBJ1-4, the V gene TRBV9, with 7 bases fitting TRBD1. The ends lost 3 bases at V and 7 bases at J; junction bases unmatched: 9. The V gene's germline CDR1 is SGDLS and CDR2 YYNGEE. This CDR3 contains 15 residues. In DNA form, the CDR3 reads TGTGCCAGCAGCGGGAGACAGGGCAAAGGTGAAAAACTGTTTTTT. Protein product: CASSGRQGKGEKLFF.

The chain is built from TRBV7-3 and TRBJ1-1, with D uncertain. The CDR3 contains 13 residues. From germline, CDR1 is SGHTA and CDR2 FQGTGA. V was trimmed by 0 bases and J by 5 bases, leaving 7 bases between them. The CDR3 spells CASSLTPRTEAFF. The DNA for the CDR3 is TGTGCCAGCAGCTTAACCCCCCGGACTGAAGCTTTCTTT.

The chain employs TRBV30 and TRBJ2-1; 11 positions match TRBD2. This CDR3 is 14 amino acids long. Germline CDR1 reads GTSNPN; CDR2 reads SVGIG (reference sequence). J gave up 8 bases and V 1 base, and 4 bases lay outside the gene matches. The CDR3 loop reads CAWSAGLAVDEQFF. In DNA form, the CDR3 reads TGTGCCTGGAGTGCGGGACTAGCGGTAGATGAGCAGTTCTTC.

The chain uses TRBV7-2 and TRBJ2-7; the D is unclear. This CDR3 spans 14 amino acids. With 2 bases removed from V and 3 bases from J, the gap between germline ends came to 11 bases. The germline V gene encodes CDR1 SGHTA and CDR2 FQGNSA. The CDR3 protein is CASSLLEAYYEQYF. As DNA, the CDR3 is TGTGCCAGCAGCTTATTAGAAGCGTACTACGAGCAGTACTTC.

This chain joins TRBV2 and TRBJ2-2; tentatively, D is TRBD1 (5 bases). Germline V gene lookup returns CDR1 SNHLY and CDR2 FYNNEI. Between the trimmed V and J ends, which lost 3 bases and 7 bases, there was a span of 9 bases. This CDR3 is 13 amino acids long. CDR3 region: CASSEGPIGELFF. In nucleotides, the CDR3 is TGTGCCAGCAGTGAGGGGCCCATCGGGGAGCTGTTTTTT.

This chain uses TRBV6-1 with TRBJ2-7; possibly TRBD2 for D (5 bases). The CDR3 consists of 12 residues. Germline CDR1 and CDR2: MNHNS and SASEGT. The CDR3 nucleotides read TGTGCTTTCGGGGAAGGCTATCTCGAGCAGTACTTC. Protein: CAFGEGYLEQYF.

V and J are TRBV10-3 and TRBJ2-1, with 8 bases that match TRBD2. Germline values: CDR1 ENHRY, CDR2 SYGVKD. V was clipped by 0 bases and J by 12 bases; unmatched bases: 10. The CDR3 length is 15 residues. The DNA for the CDR3 is TGTGCCATCAGTGAGTCGGGGCGGGAGGCTCTCGGGCAGTTCTTC. Amino acid sequence: CAISESGREALGQFF.

This sequence joins TRBV27 and TRBJ2-7; D gene uncertain. The V end was cut by 0 bases, the J end by 2 bases, with 11 bases between. This CDR3 spans 15 amino acids. CDR1 and CDR2 (germline): MNHEY, SMNVEV (reference sequence). The CDR3 DNA reads as TGTGCCAGCAGTTTATCCACGGGTCGCGCCTACGAGCAGTACTTC. This sequence encodes CASSLSTGRAYEQYF.

This clone was seen a few times. The V call is TRBV7-9, the J call TRBJ1-1; 8 nucleotides match TRBD1. The germline V gene has CDR1 SEHNR and CDR2 FQNEAQ (reference sequence). The CDR3 totals 16 residues. Germline trimming cut 0 bases from V and 3 bases from J; bases unmatched to any gene: 6. This CDR3 reads CASSLARPGGDTEAFF. CDR3 nucleotides: TGTGCCAGCAGCTTAGCGCGGCCAGGGGGCGACACTGAAGCTTTCTTT.

This clone has a single count. V gene TRBV19 combines with J gene TRBJ1-2; TRBD1 aligns across 8 bases. The CDR3 is 14 residues long. Germline CDR1 and CDR2: LNHDA and SQIVND (reference sequence). J lost 5 bases, V lost 3 bases, and 5 bases had no gene match. CDR3 sequence: CASSIGQGPYGYTF. The CDR3 nucleotides read TGTGCCAGTAGTATCGGACAGGGCCCTTATGGCTACACCTTC.

The chain joins TRBV5-5 to TRBJ1-1, with no clear D. Germline loops: CDR1 SGHKS, CDR2 YYEKEE (reference sequence). CDR3 size: 13 residues. V was pared by 0 bases and J by 5 bases, with 8 bases between. This CDR3 is CASSLDGGTEAFF. The CDR3 DNA sequence: TGTGCCAGCAGCTTGGATGGAGGGACTGAAGCTTTCTTT.

The chain recombines TRBV4-1 with TRBJ2-7; TRBD1 matches 10 bases. Trimming at V came to 5 bases and at J to 2 bases, leaving 9 bases not matched to a gene. The CDR3 contains 16 residues. The V gene's germline CDR1 is MGHRA and CDR2 YSYEKL. The CDR3 DNA sequence: TGCGCCAGCAGCTATTCGACAGGGGGCTCAGCCTACGAGCAGTACTTC. Residues: CASSYSTGGSAYEQYF.